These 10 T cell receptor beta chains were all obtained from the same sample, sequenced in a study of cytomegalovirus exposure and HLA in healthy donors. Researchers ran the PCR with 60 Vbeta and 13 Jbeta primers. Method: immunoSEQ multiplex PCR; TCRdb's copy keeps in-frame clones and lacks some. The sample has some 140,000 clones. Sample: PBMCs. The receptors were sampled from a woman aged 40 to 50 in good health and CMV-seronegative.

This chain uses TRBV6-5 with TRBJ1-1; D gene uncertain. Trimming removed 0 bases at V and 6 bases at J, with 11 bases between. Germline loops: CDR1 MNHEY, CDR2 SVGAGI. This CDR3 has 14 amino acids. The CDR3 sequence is CASSYSPGRAEAFF. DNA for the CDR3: TGTGCCAGCAGTTACTCCCCCGGGAGGGCTGAAGCTTTCTTT.

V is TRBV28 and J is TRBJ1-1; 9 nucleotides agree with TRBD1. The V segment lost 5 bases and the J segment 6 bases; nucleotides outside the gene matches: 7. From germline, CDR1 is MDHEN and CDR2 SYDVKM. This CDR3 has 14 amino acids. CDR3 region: CASSPAGQGPEAFF. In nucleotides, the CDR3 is TGTGCCAGCAGTCCTGCGGGACAGGGCCCTGAAGCTTTCTTT.

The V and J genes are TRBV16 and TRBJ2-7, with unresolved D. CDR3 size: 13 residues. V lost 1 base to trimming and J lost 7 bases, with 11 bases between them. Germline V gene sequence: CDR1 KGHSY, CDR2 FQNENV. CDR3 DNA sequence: TGTGCCAGCAGCCAATGGATTGGTTGGGAGCAGTACGTC. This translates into CASSQWIGWEQYV.

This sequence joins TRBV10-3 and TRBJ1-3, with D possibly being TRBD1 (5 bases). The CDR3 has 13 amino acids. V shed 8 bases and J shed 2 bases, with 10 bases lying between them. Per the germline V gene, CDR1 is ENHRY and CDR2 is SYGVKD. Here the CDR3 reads CAISKGPGNTIYF. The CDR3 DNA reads TGTGCCATCTCAAAGGGGCCTGGAAACACCATATATTTT.

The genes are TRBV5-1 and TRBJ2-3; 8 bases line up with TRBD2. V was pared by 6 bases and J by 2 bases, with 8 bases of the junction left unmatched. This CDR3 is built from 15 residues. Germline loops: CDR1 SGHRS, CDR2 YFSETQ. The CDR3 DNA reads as TGCGCCAGCAACATCGGGGGGGAGACCACAGATACGCAGTATTTT. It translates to CASNIGGETTDTQYF.

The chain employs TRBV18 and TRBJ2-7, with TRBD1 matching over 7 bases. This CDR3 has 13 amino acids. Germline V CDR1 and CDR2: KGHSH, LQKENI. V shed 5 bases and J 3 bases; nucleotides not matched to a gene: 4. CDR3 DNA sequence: TGTGCCAGCTCAAGGGACAGATTCTACGAGCAGTACGTC. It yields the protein CASSRDRFYEQYV.

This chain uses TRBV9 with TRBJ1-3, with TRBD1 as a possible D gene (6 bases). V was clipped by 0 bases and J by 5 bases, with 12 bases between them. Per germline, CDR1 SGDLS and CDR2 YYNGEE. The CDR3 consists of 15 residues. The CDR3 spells CASSVVQGGRNTIYF. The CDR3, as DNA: TGTGCCAGCAGCGTAGTACAGGGCGGAAGAAACACCATATATTTT.

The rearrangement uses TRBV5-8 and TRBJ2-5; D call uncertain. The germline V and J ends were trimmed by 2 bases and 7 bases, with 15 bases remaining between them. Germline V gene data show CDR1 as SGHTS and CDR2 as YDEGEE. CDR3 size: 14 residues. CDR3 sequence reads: CASSFTPGDATQYF. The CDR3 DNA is TGTGCCAGCAGCTTTACTCCCGGAGATGCGACCCAGTACTTC. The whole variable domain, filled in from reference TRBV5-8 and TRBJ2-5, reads EAGVTQSPTHLIKTRGQQATLRCSPISGHTSVYWYQQALGLGLQFLLWYDEGEERNRGNFPPRFSGRQFPNYSSELNVNALELEDSALYLCASSFTPGDATQYFGPGTRLLVL.

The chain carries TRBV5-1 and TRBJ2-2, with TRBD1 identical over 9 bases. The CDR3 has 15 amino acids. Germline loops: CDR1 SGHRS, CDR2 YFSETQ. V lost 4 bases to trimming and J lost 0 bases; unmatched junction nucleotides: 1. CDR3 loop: CASSDRGANTGELFF. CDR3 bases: TGCGCCAGCAGCGACAGGGGGGCGAACACCGGGGAGCTGTTTTTT.

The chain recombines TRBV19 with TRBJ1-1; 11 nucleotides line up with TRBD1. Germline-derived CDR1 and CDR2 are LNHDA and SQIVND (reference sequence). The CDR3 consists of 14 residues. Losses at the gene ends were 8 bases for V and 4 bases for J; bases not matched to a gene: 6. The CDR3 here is CASGTGGWGTEAFF. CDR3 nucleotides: TGTGCCAGTGGGACAGGGGGTTGGGGCACTGAAGCTTTCTTT.